This T cell receptor beta chain emerged from a study of T cells expressing NK-cell markers. Looking at the study overall: Beta-chain profiling covered CD3+CD56+NKG2C+, CD3+CD56+NKG2C- and CD3+CD56-NKG2C+ sorted subsets. Among the eight sequenced donors, seven tested HCMV-seropositive and one tested seronegative. The study, taken as a whole, reports: A few of the donors also had these clonotypes leading their CD3+CD56-NKG2C+ fraction.

TCRdb re-called the 5' RACE reads and shows each CDR3 protein once, DNA omitted. This listing includes 350,000 to 400,000 distinct CDR3 sequences. For this clonotype: The antigen is unknown.

CDR3 length: 15 amino acids. Germline CDR1 is LGHNT and CDR2 is FRNRAP. The chain recombines TRBV12-5 with TRBJ1-3. The sequence came from a woman aged 45-65 years in good health. Sequencing was performed on blood T cells: a sorted CD56 or NKG2C T cell subset, CD4+ or CD8+ T cells, or bulk PBMC T cells (not recorded which). The CDR3 spells CASGLVGQFGNTIYF.